The TCR beta chain under discussion was sequenced for a study of T-cell reconstitution after alpha-beta-depleted transplantation in children. In germline, CDR1 is SEHNR, CDR2 FQNEAQ (reference sequence). The CDR3 loop spans 15 amino acids. Losses at the gene ends were 5 bases for V and 6 bases for J; bases not matched to a gene: 11. A library of TCRbeta sequences, prepared with unique molecular identifiers, was generated. TCRdb processed the PCR reads anew with MiXCR; each CDR3 protein has one entry. The top ten hold approximately 1% of the sample, which has hundreds of thousands of distinct CDR3 sequences, roughly 17% seen once.

This specimen consisted of PBMCs from the stem cell graft donor, obtained from the stem cell graft. The chain couples TRBV7-9 to TRBJ2-7, with 9 bases matching TRBD1. The clonotype was recovered from a human donor who donated a stem cell graft to a child with acute myeloid leukemia. The CDR3 is CASSPRDRASLEQYF. The CDR3 DNA reads as TGTGCCAGCAGCCCTCGGGACAGGGCTTCTCTCGAGCAGTACTTC.